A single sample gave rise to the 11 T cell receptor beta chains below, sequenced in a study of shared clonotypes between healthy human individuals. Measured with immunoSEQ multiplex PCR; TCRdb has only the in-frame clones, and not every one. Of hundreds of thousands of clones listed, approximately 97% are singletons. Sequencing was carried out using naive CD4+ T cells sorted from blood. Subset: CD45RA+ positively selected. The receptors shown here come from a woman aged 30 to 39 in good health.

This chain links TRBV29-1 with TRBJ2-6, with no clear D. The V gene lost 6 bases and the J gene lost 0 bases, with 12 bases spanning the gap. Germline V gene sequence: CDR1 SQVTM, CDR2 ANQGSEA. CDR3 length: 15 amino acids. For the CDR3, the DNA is TGCAGCGTGCCCAAACCCGGCTCTGGGGCCAACGTCCTGACTTTC. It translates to CSVPKPGSGANVLTF.

Here the CDR3 reads CASSLDVNEAFF. The CDR3 DNA is TGTGCCAGCAGCTTGGACGTCAATGAAGCTTTCTTT. The chain combines TRBV5-4 with TRBJ1-1; D remains unclear. V was clipped by 0 bases and J by 7 bases, with 7 bases between them. The CDR3 contains 12 residues. Germline V gives CDR1 SGHNT, CDR2 YYREEE (reference sequence).

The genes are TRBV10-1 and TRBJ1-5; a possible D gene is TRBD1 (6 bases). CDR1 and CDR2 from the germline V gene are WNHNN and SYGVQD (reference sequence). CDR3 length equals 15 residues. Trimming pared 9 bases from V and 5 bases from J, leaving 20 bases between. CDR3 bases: TGCGCCAGTACCAAAAGGGGCAGGGGAGATCAGCCCCAGCATTTT. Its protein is CASTKRGRGDQPQHF.

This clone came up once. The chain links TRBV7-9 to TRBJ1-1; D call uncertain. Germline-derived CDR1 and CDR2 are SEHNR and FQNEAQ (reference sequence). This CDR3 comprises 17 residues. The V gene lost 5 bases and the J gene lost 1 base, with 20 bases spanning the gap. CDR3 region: CASSPRDAAWSNTEAFF. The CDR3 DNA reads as TGTGCCAGCAGCCCAAGGGATGCCGCGTGGTCGAACACTGAAGCTTTCTTT. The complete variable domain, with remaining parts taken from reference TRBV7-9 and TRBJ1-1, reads DTGVSQNPRHKITKRGQNVTFRCDPISEHNRLYWYRQTLGQGPEFLTYFQNEAQLEKSRLLSDRFSAERPKGSFSTLEIQRTEQGDSAMYLCASSPRDAAWSNTEAFFGQGTRLTVV.

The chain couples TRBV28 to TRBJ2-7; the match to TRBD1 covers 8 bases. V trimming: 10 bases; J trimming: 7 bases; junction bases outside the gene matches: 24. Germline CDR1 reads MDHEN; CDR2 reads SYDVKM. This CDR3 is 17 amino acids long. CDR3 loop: CATFRFLGQGASREQYF. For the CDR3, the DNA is TGTGCCACCTTCAGATTTCTAGGTCAGGGGGCTTCAAGGGAGCAGTACTTC.

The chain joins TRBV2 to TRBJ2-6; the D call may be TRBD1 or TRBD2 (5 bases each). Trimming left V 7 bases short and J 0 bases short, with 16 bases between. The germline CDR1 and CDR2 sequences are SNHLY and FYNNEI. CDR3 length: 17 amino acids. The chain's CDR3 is CASTGLGGSSGANVLTF. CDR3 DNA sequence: TGTGCCAGCACGGGGCTTGGCGGAAGCTCTGGGGCCAACGTCCTGACTTTC.

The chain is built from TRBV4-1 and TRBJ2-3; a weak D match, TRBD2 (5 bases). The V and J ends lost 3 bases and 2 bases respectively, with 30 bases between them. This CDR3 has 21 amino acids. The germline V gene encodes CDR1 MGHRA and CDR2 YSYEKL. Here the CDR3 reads CASSHPIRLPMNRGLTDTQYF. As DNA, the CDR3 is TGCGCCAGCAGCCACCCGATTCGCCTCCCGATGAATAGAGGGCTCACAGATACGCAGTATTTT.

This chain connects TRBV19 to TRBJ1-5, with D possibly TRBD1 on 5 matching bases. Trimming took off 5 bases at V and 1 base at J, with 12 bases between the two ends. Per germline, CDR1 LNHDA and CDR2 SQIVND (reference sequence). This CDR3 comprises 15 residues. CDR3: CASSRIGVSNQPQHF. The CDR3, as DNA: TGTGCCAGTAGTCGGATAGGGGTGAGCAATCAGCCCCAGCATTTT.

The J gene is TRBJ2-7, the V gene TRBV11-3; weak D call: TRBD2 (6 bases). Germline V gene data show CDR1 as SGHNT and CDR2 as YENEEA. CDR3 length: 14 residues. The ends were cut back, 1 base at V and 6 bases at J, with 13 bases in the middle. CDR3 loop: CASSLAGYGGEQYF. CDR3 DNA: TGTGCCAGCAGCTTAGCGGGATACGGGGGCGAGCAGTACTTC.

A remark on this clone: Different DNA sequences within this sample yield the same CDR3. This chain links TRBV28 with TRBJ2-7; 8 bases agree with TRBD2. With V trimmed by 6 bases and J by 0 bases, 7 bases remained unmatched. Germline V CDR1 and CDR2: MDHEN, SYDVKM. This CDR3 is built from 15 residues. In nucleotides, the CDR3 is TGTGCCAGCAGCTCTACTAGCGGTTCCTCCTACGAGCAGTACTTC. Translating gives CASSSTSGSSYEQYF. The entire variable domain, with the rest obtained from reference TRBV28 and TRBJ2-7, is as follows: DVKVTQSSRYLVKRTGEKVFLECVQDMDHENMFWYRQDPGLGLRLIYFSYDVKMKEKGDIPEGYSVSREKKERFSLILESASTNQTSMYLCASSSTSGSSYEQYFGPGTRLTVT.

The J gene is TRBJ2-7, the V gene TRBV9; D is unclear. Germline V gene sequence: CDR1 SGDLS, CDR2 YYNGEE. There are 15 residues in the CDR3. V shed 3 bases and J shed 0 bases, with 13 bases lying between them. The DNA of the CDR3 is TGTGCCAGCAGCGCGTCCCCCCAGAGCTCCTACGAGCAGTACTTC. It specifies CASSASPQSSYEQYF.